Listed below are T cell receptor beta chains from one sample, sequenced in a study of blood T cell repertoires in COVID-19. Method: immunoSEQ multiplex PCR; TCRdb's copy keeps in-frame clones and lacks some. This table holds 250,000 or so clones, 70% to 90% found once. Sequencing was carried out using PBMCs or T cells enriched from blood (not recorded which). The receptors were sampled from a man aged 25-45 years who had recovered from COVID-19. Each CDR3 is given with its conserved first and last residue. A D gene is named only where the DNA matches it firmly. A clone size is listed for some rows: how often the clone was seen (once, few, many), or a class if it is expanded.

size	length	J	D	V	CDR3	DNA
-	14	TRBJ1-2	-	TRBV7-9	CASSHGGSLDGYTF	TGTGCCAGCAGCCACGGGGGAAGTTTGGATGGCTACACCTTC
-	16	TRBJ2-7	-	TRBV6-5	CASSYFGQGGIDEQYF	TGTGCCAGCAGTTACTTTGGCCAGGGAGGCATAGACGAGCAGTACTTC
-	13	TRBJ2-3	-	TRBV5-4	CASSLLITDTQYF	TGTGCCAGCAGCCTCTTAATCACAGATACGCAGTATTTT
-	11	TRBJ1-1	TRBD1	TRBV3-1/TRBV3-2	CASQDRGRAFF	TGTGCCAGCCAGGACAGGGGGCGGGCTTTCTTT
-	14	TRBJ1-6	-	TRBV5-1	CASSLAGRGSPLHF	TGCGCCAGCAGCTTGGCAGGGAGGGGATCACCCCTCCACTTT
-	13	TRBJ2-6	-	TRBV14	CASSQDRANVLTF	TGTGCCAGCAGCCAAGACAGGGCCAACGTCCTGACTTTC
once	14	TRBJ1-2	TRBD1	TRBV5-1	CASSRQGRNYGYTF	TGCGCCAGCAGCCGACAGGGGAGGAACTATGGCTACACCTTC
-	20	TRBJ2-3	-	TRBV24-1	CATAGRGISPSADLTDTQYF	TGTGCCACCGCGGGTCGGGGTATCTCCCCTTCAGCGGACCTCACAGATACGCAGTATTTT
-	18	TRBJ1-4	TRBD1	TRBV9	CASSVASFGTATNEKLFF	TGTGCCAGCAGCGTAGCATCTTTTGGGACAGCAACTAATGAAAAACTGTTTTTT
-	17	TRBJ1-1	TRBD1	TRBV4-3	CASSQGDRGRLNTEAFF	TGCGCCAGCAGCCAAGGGGACAGGGGGCGACTAAACACTGAAGCTTTCTTT
-	17	TRBJ1-5	TRBD1	TRBV28	CASSSAPRRQGVKPQHF	TGTGCCAGCAGTTCGGCCCCCCGAAGACAGGGGGTAAAGCCCCAGCATTTT
few	14	TRBJ1-6	-	TRBV19	CASSGGRTNSPLHF	TGTGCCAGTTCGGGGGGACGGACTAATTCACCCCTCCACTTT
once	15	TRBJ2-7	TRBD1	TRBV27	CASRTRDSGSYEQYF	TGTGCCAGCAGGACCCGGGACAGTGGATCGTACGAGCAGTACTTC
once	16	TRBJ1-1	TRBD1	TRBV4-1	CASRRTPGTVNTEAFF	TGCGCCAGCAGACGAACGCCCGGGACAGTGAACACTGAAGCTTTCTTT
-	18	TRBJ2-3	-	TRBV27	CASSLSRLMGLGLDTQYF	TGTGCCAGCAGTTTATCGAGACTTATGGGTTTGGGTCTGGATACGCAGTATTTT
-	10	TRBJ1-2	-	TRBV30	CAWLRTYFTF	TGTGCCTGGCTACGGACATATTTCACCTTC
-	14	TRBJ2-7	-	TRBV4-1	CASSQARGSNEQYF	TGCGCCAGCAGCCAAGCACGGGGAAGCAACGAGCAGTACTTC
-	14	TRBJ1-2	-	TRBV28	CASSLGLGGEGYTF	TGTGCCAGCAGTTTAGGTCTGGGAGGGGAGGGCTACACCTTC
many	14	TRBJ1-5	-	TRBV2	CASSEFRDYQPQHF	TGTGCCAGCAGTGAATTCAGGGACTATCAGCCCCAGCATTTT
once	14	TRBJ1-2	TRBD1	TRBV6-5	CASSGGTLNYGYTF	TGTGCCAGTTCAGGGGGGACCCTTAACTATGGCTACACCTTC
-	17	TRBJ2-3	-	TRBV28	CASGVRGGTTLTDTQYF	TGTGCCAGCGGTGTGAGAGGAGGAACCACACTAACAGATACGCAGTATTTT
-	14	TRBJ1-1	TRBD1	TRBV9	CASSVDGAQGRTFF	TGTGCCAGCAGCGTAGACGGCGCACAGGGGAGAACTTTCTTT
-	13	TRBJ1-3	-	TRBV4-2	CASSRYSGNTIYF	TGTGCCAGCAGCCGTTACTCTGGAAACACCATATATTTT
-	14	TRBJ2-1	TRBD1	TRBV4-1	CASSQGSTGGSRFF	TGCGCCAGCAGCCAGGGAAGTACAGGGGGCAGTCGGTTCTTC
-	15	TRBJ2-3	-	TRBV7-6	CASSLAVGRADTQYF	TGTGCCAGCAGCTTAGCGGTCGGTCGGGCAGATACGCAGTATTTT
once	15	TRBJ2-7	-	TRBV11-2	CASTSLGGGTYEQYF	TGTGCCAGCACCAGCTTAGGAGGCGGAACCTACGAGCAGTACTTC
-	16	TRBJ1-3	TRBD1	TRBV5-1	CASSSGTAASGNTIYF	TGCGCCAGCAGCTCCGGGACAGCAGCTTCTGGAAACACCATATATTTT
-	15	TRBJ2-1	TRBD2	TRBV6-5	CASHGGGGRTREQFF	TGTGCCAGCCACGGGGGGGGCGGGAGGACCCGTGAGCAGTTCTTC
-	15	TRBJ1-2	TRBD1	TRBV4-2	CASSVRTGGANGYTF	TGTGCCAGCAGCGTTCGGACAGGGGGCGCGAATGGCTACACCTTC
-	14	TRBJ2-5	-	TRBV6-5	CASSLAGGKETQYF	TGTGCCAGCAGTTTGGCGGGCGGTAAAGAGACCCAGTACTTC
-	14	TRBJ2-3	-	TRBV9	CASGIKIHTDTQYF	TGTGCCAGCGGCATTAAGATTCACACAGATACGCAGTATTTT
-	15	TRBJ2-7	-	TRBV11-2	CASSTDRTFSYEQYF	TGTGCCAGCAGCACCGACAGGACTTTCTCCTACGAGCAGTACTTC